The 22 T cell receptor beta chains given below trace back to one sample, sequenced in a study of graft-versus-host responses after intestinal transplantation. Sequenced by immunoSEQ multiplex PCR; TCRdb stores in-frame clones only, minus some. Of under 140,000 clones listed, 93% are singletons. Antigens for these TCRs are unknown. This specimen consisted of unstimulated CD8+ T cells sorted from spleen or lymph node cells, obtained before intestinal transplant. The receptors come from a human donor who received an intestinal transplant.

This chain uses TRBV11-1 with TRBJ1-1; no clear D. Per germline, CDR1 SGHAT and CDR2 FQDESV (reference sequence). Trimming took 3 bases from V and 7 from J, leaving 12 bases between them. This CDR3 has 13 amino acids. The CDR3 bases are TGTGCCAGCAGCTTCAGTCGGGCCAGTGAAGCTTTCTTT. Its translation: CASSFSRASEAFF. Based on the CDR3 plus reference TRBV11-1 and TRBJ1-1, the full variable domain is EAEVAQSPRYKITEKSQAVAFWCDPISGHATLYWYRQILGQGPELLVQFQDESVVDDSQLPKDRFSAERLKGVDSTLKIQPAELGDSAMYLCASSFSRASEAFFGQGTRLTVV.

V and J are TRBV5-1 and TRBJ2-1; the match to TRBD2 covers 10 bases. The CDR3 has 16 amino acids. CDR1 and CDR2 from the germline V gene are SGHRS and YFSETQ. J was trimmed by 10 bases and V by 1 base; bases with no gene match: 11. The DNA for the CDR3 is TGCGCCAGCAGCTTGAGCGGCCCTAGCGGGGGCCTAGAGCAGTTCTTC. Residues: CASSLSGPSGGLEQFF.

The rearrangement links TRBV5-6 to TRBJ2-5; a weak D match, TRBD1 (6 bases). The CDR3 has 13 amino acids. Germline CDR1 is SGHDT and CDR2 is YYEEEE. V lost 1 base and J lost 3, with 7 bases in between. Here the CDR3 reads CASSLSGEETQYF. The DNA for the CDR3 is TGTGCCAGCAGCTTGTCAGGGGAAGAGACCCAGTACTTC.

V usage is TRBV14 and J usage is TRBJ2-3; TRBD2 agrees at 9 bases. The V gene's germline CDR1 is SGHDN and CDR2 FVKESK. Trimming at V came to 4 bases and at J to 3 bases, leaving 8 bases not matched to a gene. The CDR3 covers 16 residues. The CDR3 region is CASSPSSGTRTDTQYF. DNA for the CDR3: TGTGCCAGCAGCCCCTCTAGCGGGACACGGACAGATACGCAGTATTTT.

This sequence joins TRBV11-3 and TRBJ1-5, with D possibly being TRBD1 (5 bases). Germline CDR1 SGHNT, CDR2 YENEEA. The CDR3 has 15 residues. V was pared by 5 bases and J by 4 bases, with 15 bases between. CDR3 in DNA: TGTGCCAGCAGCGGTCCAGGGAGGCATAATCAGCCCCAGCATTTT. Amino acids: CASSGPGRHNQPQHF.

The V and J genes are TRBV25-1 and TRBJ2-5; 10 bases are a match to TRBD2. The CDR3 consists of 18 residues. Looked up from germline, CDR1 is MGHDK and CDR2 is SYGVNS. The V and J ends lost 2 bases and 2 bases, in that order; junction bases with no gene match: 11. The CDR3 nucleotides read TGTGCCAGCAGTGAAACCAGCGGGAGGGTCTGGGAACAAGAGACCCAGTACTTC. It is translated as CASSETSGRVWEQETQYF.

The CDR3 DNA sequence: TGTGCCAGCAGCTATCTAGCGGGAGACGGCACCGGGGAGCTGTTTTTT. Amino acid sequence: CASSYLAGDGTGELFF. The chain is built from TRBV7-3 and TRBJ2-2; the match to TRBD2 covers 10 bases. CDR3 length: 16 residues. J lost 4 bases, V lost 4 bases, and 6 bases had no gene match. Germline CDR1 and CDR2: SGHTA and FQGTGA. Full variable domain (rest looked up from reference TRBV7-3 and TRBJ2-2): GAGVSQTPSNKVTEKGKYVELRCDPISGHTALYWYRQSLGQGPEFLIYFQGTGAADDSGLPNDRFFAVRPEGSVSTLKIQRTERGDSAVYLCASSYLAGDGTGELFFGEGSRLTVL.

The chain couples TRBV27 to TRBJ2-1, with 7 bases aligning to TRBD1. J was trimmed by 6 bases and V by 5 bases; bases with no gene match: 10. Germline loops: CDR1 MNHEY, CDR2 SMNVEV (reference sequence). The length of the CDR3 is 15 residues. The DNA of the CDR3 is TGTGCCAGCAGTGCGACAGGGTGGGGTGGCAATGAGCAGTTCTTC. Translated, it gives CASSATGWGGNEQFF.

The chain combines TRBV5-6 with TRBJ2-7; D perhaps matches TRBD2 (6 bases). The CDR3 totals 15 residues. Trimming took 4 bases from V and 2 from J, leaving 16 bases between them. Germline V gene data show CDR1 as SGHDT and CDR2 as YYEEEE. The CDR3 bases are TGTGCCAGCAGCCCTAATAGCGGCCTACCCTACGAGCAGTACTTC. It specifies CASSPNSGLPYEQYF.

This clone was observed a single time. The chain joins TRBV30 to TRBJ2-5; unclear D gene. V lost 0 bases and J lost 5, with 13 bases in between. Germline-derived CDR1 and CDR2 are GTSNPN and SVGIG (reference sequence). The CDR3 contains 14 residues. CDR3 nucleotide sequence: TGTGCCTGGAGTGTACTCGGTTTGGAGGAGACCCAGTACTTC. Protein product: CAWSVLGLEETQYF.

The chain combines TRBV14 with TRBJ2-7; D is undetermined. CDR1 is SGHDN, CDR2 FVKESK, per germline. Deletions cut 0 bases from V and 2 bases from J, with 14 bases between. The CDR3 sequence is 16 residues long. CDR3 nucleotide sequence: TGTGCCAGCAGCCAAGATTATCCCGGCCAAGCCTACGAGCAGTACTTC. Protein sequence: CASSQDYPGQAYEQYF. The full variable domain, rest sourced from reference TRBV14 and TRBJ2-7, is EAGVTQFPSHSVIEKGQTVTLRCDPISGHDNLYWYRRVMGKEIKFLLHFVKESKQDESGMPNNRFLAERTGGTYSTLKVQPAELEDSGVYFCASSQDYPGQAYEQYFGPGTRLTVT.

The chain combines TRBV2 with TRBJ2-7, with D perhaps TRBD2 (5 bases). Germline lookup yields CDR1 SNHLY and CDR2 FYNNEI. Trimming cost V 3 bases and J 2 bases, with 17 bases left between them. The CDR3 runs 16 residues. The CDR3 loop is CASSELAEDATYEQYF. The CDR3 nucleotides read TGTGCCAGCAGTGAGTTGGCGGAGGACGCAACCTACGAGCAGTACTTC. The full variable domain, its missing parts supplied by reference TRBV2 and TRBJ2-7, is EPEVTQTPSHQVTQMGQEVILRCVPISNHLYFYWYRQILGQKVEFLVSFYNNEISEKSEIFDDQFSVERPDGSNFTLKIRSTKLEDSAMYFCASSELAEDATYEQYFGPGTRLTVT.

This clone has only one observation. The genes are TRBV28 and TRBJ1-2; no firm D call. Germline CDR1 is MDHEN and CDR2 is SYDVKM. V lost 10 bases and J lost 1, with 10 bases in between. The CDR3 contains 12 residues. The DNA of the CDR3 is TGTGCCACCGAGCCTTTTAACTATGGCTACACCTTC. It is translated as CATEPFNYGYTF.

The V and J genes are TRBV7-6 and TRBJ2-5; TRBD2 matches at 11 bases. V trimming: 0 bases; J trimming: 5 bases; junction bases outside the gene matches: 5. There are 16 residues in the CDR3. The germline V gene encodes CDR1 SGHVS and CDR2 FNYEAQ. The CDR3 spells CASSLATSGSGETQYF. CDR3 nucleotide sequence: TGTGCCAGCAGCTTAGCAACTAGCGGGAGCGGCGAGACCCAGTACTTC.

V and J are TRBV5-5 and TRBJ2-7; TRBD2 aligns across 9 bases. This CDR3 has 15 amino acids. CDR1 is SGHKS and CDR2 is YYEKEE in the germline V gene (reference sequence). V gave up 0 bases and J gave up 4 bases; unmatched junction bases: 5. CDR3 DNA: TGTGCCAGCAGCTTGGTTAGCGGGAGTGGGTACGAGCAGTACTTC. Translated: CASSLVSGSGYEQYF.

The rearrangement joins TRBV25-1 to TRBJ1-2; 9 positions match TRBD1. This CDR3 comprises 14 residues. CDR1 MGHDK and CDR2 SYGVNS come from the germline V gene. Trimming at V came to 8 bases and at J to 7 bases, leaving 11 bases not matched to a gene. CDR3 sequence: CASGPGTGRFGYTF. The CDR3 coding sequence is TGTGCCAGCGGACCCGGGACAGGGAGGTTTGGCTACACCTTC.

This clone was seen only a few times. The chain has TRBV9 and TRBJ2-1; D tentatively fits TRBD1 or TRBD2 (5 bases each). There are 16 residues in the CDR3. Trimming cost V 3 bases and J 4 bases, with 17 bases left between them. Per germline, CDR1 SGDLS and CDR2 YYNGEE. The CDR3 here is CASSARDQPSYNEQFF. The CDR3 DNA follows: TGTGCCAGCAGCGCACGGGACCAACCGTCGTACAATGAGCAGTTCTTC. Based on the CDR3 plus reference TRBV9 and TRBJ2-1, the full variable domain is DSGVTQTPKHLITATGQRVTLRCSPRSGDLSVYWYQQSLDQGLQFLIQYYNGEERAKGNILERFSAQQFPDLHSELNLSSLELGDSALYFCASSARDQPSYNEQFFGPGTRLTVL.

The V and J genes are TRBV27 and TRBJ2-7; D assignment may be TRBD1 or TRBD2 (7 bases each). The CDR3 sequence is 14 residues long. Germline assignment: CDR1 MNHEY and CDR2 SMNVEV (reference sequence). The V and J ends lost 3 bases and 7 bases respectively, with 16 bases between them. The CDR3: CASSLSGGGYEQYF. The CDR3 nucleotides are TGTGCCAGCAGTTTGTCAGGGGGAGGGTATGAGCAGTACTTC.

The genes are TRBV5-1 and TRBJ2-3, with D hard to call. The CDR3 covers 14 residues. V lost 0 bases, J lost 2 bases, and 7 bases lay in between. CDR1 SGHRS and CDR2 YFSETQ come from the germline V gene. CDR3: CASSLGDSTDTQYF. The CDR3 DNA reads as TGCGCCAGCAGCTTGGGGGATTCCACAGATACGCAGTATTTT.

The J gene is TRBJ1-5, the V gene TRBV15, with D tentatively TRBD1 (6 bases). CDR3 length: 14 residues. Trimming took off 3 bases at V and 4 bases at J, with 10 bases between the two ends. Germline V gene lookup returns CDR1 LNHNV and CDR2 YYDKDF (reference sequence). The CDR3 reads CATSSTGSNQPQHF. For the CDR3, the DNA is TGTGCCACCAGCAGTACAGGGAGTAATCAGCCCCAGCATTTT.

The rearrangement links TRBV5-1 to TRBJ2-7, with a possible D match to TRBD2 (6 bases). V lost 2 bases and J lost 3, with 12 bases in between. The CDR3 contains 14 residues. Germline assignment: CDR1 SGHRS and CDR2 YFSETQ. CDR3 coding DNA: TGCGCCAGCAGCTTTGAGCAGGGAGGCTACGAGCAGTACTTC. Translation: CASSFEQGGYEQYF.

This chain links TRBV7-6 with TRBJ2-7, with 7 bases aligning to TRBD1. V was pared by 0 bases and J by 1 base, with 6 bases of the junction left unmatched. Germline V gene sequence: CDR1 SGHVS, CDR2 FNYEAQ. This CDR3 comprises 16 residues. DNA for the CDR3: TGTGCCAGCAGCTTAGCGCCAAGGGGGCAGTCCTACGAGCAGTACTTC. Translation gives CASSLAPRGQSYEQYF.